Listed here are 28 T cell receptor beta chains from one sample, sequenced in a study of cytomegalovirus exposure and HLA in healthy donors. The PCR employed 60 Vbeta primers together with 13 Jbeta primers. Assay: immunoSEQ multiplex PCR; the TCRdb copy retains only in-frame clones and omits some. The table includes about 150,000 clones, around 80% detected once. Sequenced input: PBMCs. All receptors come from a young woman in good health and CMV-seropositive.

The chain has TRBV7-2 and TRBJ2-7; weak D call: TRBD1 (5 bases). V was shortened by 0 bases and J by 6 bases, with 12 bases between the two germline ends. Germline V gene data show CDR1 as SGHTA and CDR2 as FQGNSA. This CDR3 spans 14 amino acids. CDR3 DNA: TGTGCCAGCAGCTTAGCCGGGCCTAGGGGCGAGCAGTACTTC. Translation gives CASSLAGPRGEQYF.

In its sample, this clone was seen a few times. The CDR3 nucleotides read TGTGCCAGTAGTATACAGGACAGGGCTCCGCGCAATGAGCAGTTCTTC. It encodes CASSIQDRAPRNEQFF. The rearrangement links TRBV19 to TRBJ2-1, with 8 bases lining up with TRBD1. The V segment lost 2 bases and the J segment 6 bases; nucleotides outside the gene matches: 9. Germline V CDR1 and CDR2: LNHDA, SQIVND (reference sequence). This CDR3 has 16 residues.

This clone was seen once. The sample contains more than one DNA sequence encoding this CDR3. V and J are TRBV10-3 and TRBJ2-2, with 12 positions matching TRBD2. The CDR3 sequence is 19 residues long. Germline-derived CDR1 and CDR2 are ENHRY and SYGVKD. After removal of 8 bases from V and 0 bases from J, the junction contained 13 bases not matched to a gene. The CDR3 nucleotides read TGTGCCATCTGGGGACTAGCGGGTGGACCTACCGCGAACACCGGGGAGCTGTTTTTT. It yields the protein CAIWGLAGGPTANTGELFF.

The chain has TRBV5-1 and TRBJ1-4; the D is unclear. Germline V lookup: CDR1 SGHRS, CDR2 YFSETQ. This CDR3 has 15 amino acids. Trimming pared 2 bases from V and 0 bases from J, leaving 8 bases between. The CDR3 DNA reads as TGCGCCAGCAGCTTAGAGGGAGCAACTAATGAAAAACTGTTTTTT. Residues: CASSLEGATNEKLFF.

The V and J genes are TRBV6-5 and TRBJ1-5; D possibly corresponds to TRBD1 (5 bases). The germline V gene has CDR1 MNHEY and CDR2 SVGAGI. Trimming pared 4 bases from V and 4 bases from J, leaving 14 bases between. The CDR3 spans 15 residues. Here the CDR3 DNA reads TGTGCCAGCAGTTCCCTCTTAGGGGTAAATCAGCCCCAGCATTTT. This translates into CASSSLLGVNQPQHF.

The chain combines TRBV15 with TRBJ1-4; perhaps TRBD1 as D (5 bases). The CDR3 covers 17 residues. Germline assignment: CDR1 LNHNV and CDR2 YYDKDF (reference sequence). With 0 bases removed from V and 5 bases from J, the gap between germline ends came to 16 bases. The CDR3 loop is CATSRDRGAIRNEKLFF. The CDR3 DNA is TGTGCCACCAGCAGAGATCGCGGGGCGATTAGGAATGAAAAACTGTTTTTT.

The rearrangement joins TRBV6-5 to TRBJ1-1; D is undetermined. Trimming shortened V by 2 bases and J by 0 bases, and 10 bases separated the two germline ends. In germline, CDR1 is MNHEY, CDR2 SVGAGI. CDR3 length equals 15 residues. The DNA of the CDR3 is TGTGCCAGCAGTTACGTTAGCTTGGTGAACACTGAAGCTTTCTTT. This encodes CASSYVSLVNTEAFF.

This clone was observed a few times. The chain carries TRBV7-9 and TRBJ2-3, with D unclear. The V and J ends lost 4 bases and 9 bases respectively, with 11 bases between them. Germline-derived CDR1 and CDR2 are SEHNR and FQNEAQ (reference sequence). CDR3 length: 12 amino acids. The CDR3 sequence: CASSSESKTQYF. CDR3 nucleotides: TGTGCCAGCAGCTCCGAAAGCAAGACGCAGTATTTT.

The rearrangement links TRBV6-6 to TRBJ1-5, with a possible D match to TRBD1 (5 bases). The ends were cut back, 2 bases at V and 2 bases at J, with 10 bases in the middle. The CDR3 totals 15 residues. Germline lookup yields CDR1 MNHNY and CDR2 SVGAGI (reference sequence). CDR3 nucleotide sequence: TGTGCCAGCAGTTACCAGGGATTGCGCAATCAGCCCCAGCATTTT. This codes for CASSYQGLRNQPQHF.

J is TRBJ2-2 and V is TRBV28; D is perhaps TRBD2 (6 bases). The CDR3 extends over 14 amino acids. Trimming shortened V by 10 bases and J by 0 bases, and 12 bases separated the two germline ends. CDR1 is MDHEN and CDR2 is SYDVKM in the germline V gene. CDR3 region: CAILPGANTGELFF. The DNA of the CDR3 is TGTGCCATCCTTCCGGGGGCGAACACCGGGGAGCTGTTTTTT.

Written as DNA, the CDR3 is TGTGCCAGCAGTATGCGGGACACTGAAGCTTTCTTT. Translating gives CASSMRDTEAFF. The chain combines TRBV6-1 with TRBJ1-1; D ambiguous. The CDR3 spans 12 residues. Germline CDR1 is MNHNS and CDR2 is SASEGT. V lost 5 bases to trimming and J lost 3 bases, with 7 bases between them.

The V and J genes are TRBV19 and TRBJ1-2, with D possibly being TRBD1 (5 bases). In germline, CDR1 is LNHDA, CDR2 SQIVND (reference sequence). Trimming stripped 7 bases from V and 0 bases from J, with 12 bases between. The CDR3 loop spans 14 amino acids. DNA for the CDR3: TGTGCCAGTACCCCCAAGGGGCCTAACTATGGCTACACCTTC. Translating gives CASTPKGPNYGYTF.

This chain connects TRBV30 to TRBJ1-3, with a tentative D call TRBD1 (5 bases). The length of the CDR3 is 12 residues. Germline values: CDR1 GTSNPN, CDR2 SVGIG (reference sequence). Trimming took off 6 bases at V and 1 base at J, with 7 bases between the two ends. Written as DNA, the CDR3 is TGTGCCTGCGGACAATCTGGAAACACCATATATTTT. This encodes CACGQSGNTIYF.

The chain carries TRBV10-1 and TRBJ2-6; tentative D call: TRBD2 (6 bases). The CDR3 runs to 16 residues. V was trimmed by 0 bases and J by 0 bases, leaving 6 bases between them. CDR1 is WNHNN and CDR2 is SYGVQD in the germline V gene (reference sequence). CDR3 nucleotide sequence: TGCGCCAGCAGTGAGTCGGGACTCTCTGGGGCCAACGTCCTGACTTTC. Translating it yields CASSESGLSGANVLTF.

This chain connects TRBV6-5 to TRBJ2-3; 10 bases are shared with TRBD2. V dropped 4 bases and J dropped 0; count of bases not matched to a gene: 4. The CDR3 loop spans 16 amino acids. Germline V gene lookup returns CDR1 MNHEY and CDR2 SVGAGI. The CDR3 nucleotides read TGTGCCAGCAGTTGGACTAGCGGTCTTAGCACAGATACGCAGTATTTT. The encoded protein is CASSWTSGLSTDTQYF.

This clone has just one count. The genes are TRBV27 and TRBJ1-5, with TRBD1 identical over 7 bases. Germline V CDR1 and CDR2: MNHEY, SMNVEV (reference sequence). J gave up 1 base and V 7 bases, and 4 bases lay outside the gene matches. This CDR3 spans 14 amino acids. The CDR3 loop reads CASTPGQSNQPQHF. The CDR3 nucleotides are TGTGCCAGCACCCCGGGACAGAGCAATCAGCCCCAGCATTTT.

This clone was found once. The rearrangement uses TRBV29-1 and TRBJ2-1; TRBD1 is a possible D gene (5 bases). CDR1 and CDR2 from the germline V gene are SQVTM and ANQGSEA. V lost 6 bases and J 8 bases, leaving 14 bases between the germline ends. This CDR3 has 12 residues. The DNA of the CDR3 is TGCAGCGTAGGCAGGGATTCGGATGAGCAGTTCTTC. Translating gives CSVGRDSDEQFF.

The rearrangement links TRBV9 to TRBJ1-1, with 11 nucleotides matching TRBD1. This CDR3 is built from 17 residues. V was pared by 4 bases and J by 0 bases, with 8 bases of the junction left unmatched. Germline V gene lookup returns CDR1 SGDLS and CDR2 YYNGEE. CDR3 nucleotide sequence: TGTGCCAGCAGCAGGTGGACAGGGGGCGTCATGAACACTGAAGCTTTCTTT. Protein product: CASSRWTGGVMNTEAFF.

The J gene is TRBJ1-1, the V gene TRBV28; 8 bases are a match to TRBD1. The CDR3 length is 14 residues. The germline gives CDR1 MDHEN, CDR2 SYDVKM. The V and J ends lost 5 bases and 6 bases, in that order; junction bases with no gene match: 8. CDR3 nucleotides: TGTGCCAGCAGTCTAAGACAGGGGTACGCTGAAGCTTTCTTT. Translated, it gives CASSLRQGYAEAFF.

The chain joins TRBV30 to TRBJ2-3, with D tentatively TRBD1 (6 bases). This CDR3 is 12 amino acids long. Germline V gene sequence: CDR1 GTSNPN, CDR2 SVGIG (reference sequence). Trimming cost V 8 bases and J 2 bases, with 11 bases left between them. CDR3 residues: CAGNRATDTQYF. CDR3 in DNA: TGTGCCGGCAACAGGGCCACAGATACGCAGTATTTT.

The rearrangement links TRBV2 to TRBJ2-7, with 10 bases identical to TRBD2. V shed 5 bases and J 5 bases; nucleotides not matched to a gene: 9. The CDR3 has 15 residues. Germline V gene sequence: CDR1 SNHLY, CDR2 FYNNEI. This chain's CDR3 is CASSPRTSGTHEQYF. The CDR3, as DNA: TGTGCCAGCAGTCCCCGGACTAGCGGTACCCACGAGCAGTACTTC.

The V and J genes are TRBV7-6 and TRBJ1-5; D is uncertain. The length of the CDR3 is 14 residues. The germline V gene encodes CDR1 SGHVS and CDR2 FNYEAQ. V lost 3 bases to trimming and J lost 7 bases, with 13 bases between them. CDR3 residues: CASSFDGDGQPQHF. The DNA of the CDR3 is TGTGCCAGCAGCTTTGACGGGGATGGGCAGCCCCAGCATTTT.

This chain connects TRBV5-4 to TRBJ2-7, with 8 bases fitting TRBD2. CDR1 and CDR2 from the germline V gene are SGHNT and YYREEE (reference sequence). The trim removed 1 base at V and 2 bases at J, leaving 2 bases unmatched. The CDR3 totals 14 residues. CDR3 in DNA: TGTGCCAGCAGCTTGACTAGCGGTCCCTACGAGCAGTACTTC. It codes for CASSLTSGPYEQYF.

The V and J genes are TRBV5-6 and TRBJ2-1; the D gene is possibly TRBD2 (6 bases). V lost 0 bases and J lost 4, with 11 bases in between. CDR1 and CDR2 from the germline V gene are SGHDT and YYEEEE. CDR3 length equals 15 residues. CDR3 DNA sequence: TGTGCCAGCAGCTTGGAGGCGGGGTATTACAATGAGCAGTTCTTC. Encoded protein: CASSLEAGYYNEQFF.

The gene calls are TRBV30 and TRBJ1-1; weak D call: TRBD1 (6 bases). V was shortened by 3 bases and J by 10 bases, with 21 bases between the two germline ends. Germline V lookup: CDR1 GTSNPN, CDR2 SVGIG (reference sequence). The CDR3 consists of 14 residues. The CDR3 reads CAWRGRTAPTGAFF. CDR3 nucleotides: TGTGCCTGGAGGGGGCGGACAGCACCGACCGGAGCTTTCTTT.

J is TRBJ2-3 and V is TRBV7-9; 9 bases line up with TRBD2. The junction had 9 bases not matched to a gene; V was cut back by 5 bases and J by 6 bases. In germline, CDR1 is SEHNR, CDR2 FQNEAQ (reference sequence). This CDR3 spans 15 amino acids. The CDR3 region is CASSLPGLAFDTQYF. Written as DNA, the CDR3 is TGTGCCAGCAGCCTACCGGGACTAGCATTCGATACGCAGTATTTT.

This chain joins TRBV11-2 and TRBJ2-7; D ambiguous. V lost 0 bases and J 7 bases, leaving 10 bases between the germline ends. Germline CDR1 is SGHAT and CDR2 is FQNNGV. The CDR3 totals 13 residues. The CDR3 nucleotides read TGTGCCAGCAGCTTAGACACTACTTTAGAGCAGTACTTC. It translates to CASSLDTTLEQYF.

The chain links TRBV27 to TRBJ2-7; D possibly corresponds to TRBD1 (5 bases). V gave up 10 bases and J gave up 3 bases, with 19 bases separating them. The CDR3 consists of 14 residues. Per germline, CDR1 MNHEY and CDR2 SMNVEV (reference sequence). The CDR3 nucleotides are TGTGCCACCAGGGTTGGGGCAGGGCTCTACGAGCAGTACTTC. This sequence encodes CATRVGAGLYEQYF.